This TCR beta chain came from a study of blood T cell repertoires in COVID-19. Study details: There were acute and convalescent COVID-19 samples, and they came from the United States, Italy and Spain. The cDNA or gDNA used as material had been derived from T cells, B-cell-depleted T cells, or PBMCs.

Original data processing: Amplification from reference gene primers served as the basis for estimated nucleated cell counts. Generated by immunoSEQ multiplex PCR, the TCRdb table keeps only in-frame clones and is missing some. That table gives V, J and clone size, and the DNA gave D and trimming. The table lists hundreds of thousands of clones, roughly 85% of them singletons, with under 4% in the top ten. The germline CDR1 and CDR2 sequences are LGHNA and YNFKEQ. This CDR3 is built from 15 residues. This clone was found a few times. An end of the junction differs from the germline gene, which may be a read error.

This receptor was obtained from a woman aged 18-29 years with acute or convalescent COVID-19. The chain carries TRBV4-2 and TRBJ2-5; D may be TRBD2 (6 bases). Sample: peripheral blood. The CDR3 is CASRQGTGSGETQYF. The CDR3 nucleotides are TGTGCCAGCAGGCAAGGGACCGGGAGTGGGGAGACCCAGTACTTC.